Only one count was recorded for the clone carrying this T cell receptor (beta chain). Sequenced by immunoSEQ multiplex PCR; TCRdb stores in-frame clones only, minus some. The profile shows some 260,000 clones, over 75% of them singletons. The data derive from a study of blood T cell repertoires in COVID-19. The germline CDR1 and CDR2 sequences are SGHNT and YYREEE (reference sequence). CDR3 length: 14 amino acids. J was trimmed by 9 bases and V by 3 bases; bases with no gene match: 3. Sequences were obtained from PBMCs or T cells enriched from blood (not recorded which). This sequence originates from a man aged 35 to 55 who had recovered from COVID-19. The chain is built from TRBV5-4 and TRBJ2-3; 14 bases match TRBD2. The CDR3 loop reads CASSWGLAGDTQYF. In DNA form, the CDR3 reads TGTGCCAGCAGCTGGGGACTAGCGGGAGACACGCAGTATTTT.